Following are 24 T cell receptor beta chains from one sample sequenced in a study of T cell responses to AZD1222 COVID-19 vaccine. Sequencing was performed with immunoSEQ multiplex PCR; in TCRdb, only in-frame clones are kept and a portion is missing. The repertoire holds about 160,000 clones, with around 90% as singletons. Sequenced material: peripheral blood, taken 28 days after the second AZD1222 dose. The receptors come from an adult who received the AZD1222 COVID-19 vaccine.

The rearrangement joins TRBV12-5 to TRBJ1-2, with TRBD1 matching 7 bases. V lost 4 bases and J lost 6; bases outside the gene matches: 5. The CDR3 totals 13 residues. Per germline, CDR1 LGHNT and CDR2 FRNRAP. The CDR3 reads CASGYGTGDGYTF. The CDR3 nucleotides are TGTGCTAGTGGTTATGGAACAGGGGATGGCTACACCTTC.

The V gene is TRBV6-5, the J gene TRBJ2-1, with D maybe TRBD2 (5 bases). Germline CDR1 and CDR2: MNHEY and SVGAGI. The CDR3 runs 15 residues. Deletions cut 4 bases from V and 3 bases from J, with 13 bases between. As DNA, the CDR3 is TGTGCCAGCAGTTTAGGCGGGCAACACTACAATGAGCAGTTCTTC. As protein: CASSLGGQHYNEQFF.

The rearrangement links TRBV29-1 to TRBJ1-4, with TRBD1 as a possible D gene (6 bases). In germline, CDR1 is SQVTM, CDR2 ANQGSEA. This CDR3 is 13 amino acids long. Trimming took off 4 bases at V and 7 bases at J, with 13 bases between the two ends. The CDR3 reads CSVGWGRGEKLFF. The CDR3 DNA sequence: TGCAGCGTTGGATGGGGGCGCGGTGAAAAACTGTTTTTT.

This chain uses TRBV5-1 with TRBJ2-2; a possible D gene is TRBD1 (7 bases). With 0 bases removed from V and 6 bases from J, the gap between germline ends came to 15 bases. The germline gives CDR1 SGHRS, CDR2 YFSETQ. The CDR3 is made up of 16 amino acids. CDR3 protein: CASSLAGGRGSGELFF. The CDR3 nucleotides read TGCGCCAGCAGCTTGGCAGGGGGGCGAGGTTCCGGGGAGCTGTTTTTT.

The CDR3 reads CASSIFGGRADEQYF. The DNA of the CDR3 is TGTGCCAGTAGTATCTTTGGCGGGAGGGCCGACGAGCAGTACTTC. The genes are TRBV19 and TRBJ2-7, with 9 bases aligning to TRBD2. V gave up 3 bases and J gave up 5 bases; unmatched junction bases: 8. Germline CDR1 and CDR2: LNHDA and SQIVND (reference sequence). This CDR3 comprises 15 residues.

This clone was seen a single time. V usage is TRBV13 and J usage is TRBJ2-2; D is possibly TRBD1 (6 bases). The germline CDR1 and CDR2 sequences are PRHDT and FYEKMQ (reference sequence). This CDR3 comprises 14 residues. Trimming removed 4 bases at V and 3 bases at J, with 9 bases between. The CDR3 coding sequence is TGTGCCAGCAGCTCTCGGACAGACACCGGGGAGCTGTTTTTT. Protein product: CASSSRTDTGELFF.

This chain links TRBV11-2 with TRBJ2-7; perhaps D is TRBD1 or TRBD2 (5 bases each). Germline V gives CDR1 SGHAT, CDR2 FQNNGV. Trimming removed 4 bases from V and 4 bases from J, with 20 bases in between. This CDR3 contains 16 residues. The CDR3 region is CASSSVRGRGAYEQYF. For the CDR3, the DNA is TGTGCCAGCAGCTCGGTTAGAGGGAGAGGGGCGTACGAGCAGTACTTC.

The V call is TRBV7-2, the J call TRBJ2-3; 13 nucleotides line up with TRBD2. Trimming took 2 bases from V and 1 from J; bases not matched to a gene: 6. CDR3 length: 18 residues. The germline gives CDR1 SGHTA, CDR2 FQGNSA. This CDR3 reads CASSLHTGTSGGTDTQYF. The CDR3 coding sequence is TGTGCCAGCAGCTTACACACCGGGACTAGCGGGGGCACAGATACGCAGTATTTT.

This chain connects TRBV6-4 to TRBJ1-6, with TRBD1 matching 9 bases. Germline V CDR1 and CDR2: MRHNA, SNTAGT. The CDR3 length is 15 residues. The trim removed 6 bases at V and 9 bases at J, leaving 9 bases unmatched. The CDR3 sequence: CASSLQGAASSPLHF. The CDR3, as DNA: TGTGCCAGCAGCTTACAGGGGGCTGCTTCTTCACCCCTCCACTTT.

This clone was observed a handful of times. V gene TRBV19 combines with J gene TRBJ1-1; D perhaps matches TRBD1 (5 bases). Germline CDR1 is LNHDA and CDR2 is SQIVND (reference sequence). Trimming pared 5 bases from V and 7 bases from J, leaving 14 bases between. The length of the CDR3 is 13 residues. Here the CDR3 reads CASSPSTGGEAFF. CDR3 nucleotide sequence: TGTGCCAGTAGTCCCTCTACCGGGGGTGAAGCTTTCTTT.

This chain links TRBV28 with TRBJ1-2; no clear D. V was pared by 2 bases and J by 6 bases, with 16 bases between. This CDR3 has 15 amino acids. Germline lookup yields CDR1 MDHEN and CDR2 SYDVKM. The CDR3 loop reads CASSLPGVGQDGYTF. The DNA for the CDR3 is TGTGCCAGCAGTTTACCCGGGGTTGGGCAGGATGGCTACACCTTC.

The V and J genes are TRBV30 and TRBJ2-7; D may be TRBD1 (6 bases). Trimming shortened V by 3 bases and J by 6 bases, and 15 bases separated the two germline ends. This CDR3 spans 13 amino acids. CDR1 is GTSNPN and CDR2 is SVGIG in the germline V gene (reference sequence). As DNA, the CDR3 is TGTGCCTGGAGCCGGGACATCGTTAGCGAGCAGTACTTC. It is translated as CAWSRDIVSEQYF.

This sequence joins TRBV19 and TRBJ1-4; D gene unclear. The CDR3 covers 13 residues. Trimming stripped 3 bases from V and 7 bases from J, with 9 bases between. Per the germline V gene, CDR1 is LNHDA and CDR2 is SQIVND (reference sequence). The DNA of the CDR3 is TGTGCCAGTAGTATGCGGCGTGGTGAAAAACTGTTTTTT. This sequence encodes CASSMRRGEKLFF. The entire variable domain, with the rest obtained from reference TRBV19 and TRBJ1-4, is as follows: DGGITQSPKYLFRKEGQNVTLSCEQNLNHDAMYWYRQDPGQGLRLIYYSQIVNDFQKGDIAEGYSVSREKKESFPLTVTSAQKNPTAFYLCASSMRRGEKLFFGSGTQLSVL.

The chain employs TRBV29-1 and TRBJ2-1; the match to TRBD1 covers 7 bases. Germline CDR1 and CDR2: SQVTM and ANQGSEA. With V trimmed by 8 bases and J by 6 bases, 7 bases remained unmatched. There are 12 residues in the CDR3. The chain's CDR3 is CSFDREPNEQFF. The CDR3 nucleotides are TGCAGCTTCGACAGGGAGCCCAATGAGCAGTTCTTC.

The V and J genes are TRBV6-4 and TRBJ2-1, with 9 bases aligning to TRBD2. CDR3 size: 16 residues. Germline V CDR1 and CDR2: MRHNA, SNTAGT. With 4 bases clipped from V and 7 bases from J, the junction kept 11 bases outside the gene matches. The CDR3 reads CASSVGSGSGGNEQFF. CDR3 in DNA: TGTGCCAGCAGTGTAGGTAGCGGGAGTGGTGGTAATGAGCAGTTCTTC.

The chain has TRBV5-1 and TRBJ2-2; D may be TRBD1 (6 bases). Trimming removed 2 bases from V and 0 bases from J, with 17 bases in between. Germline V CDR1 and CDR2: SGHRS, YFSETQ. The CDR3 spans 18 residues. The chain's CDR3 is CASSFGQFSMTNTGELFF. CDR3 DNA: TGCGCCAGCAGCTTCGGACAGTTTTCAATGACGAACACCGGGGAGCTGTTTTTT.

The V call is TRBV19, the J call TRBJ2-3, with 13 nucleotides matching TRBD2. The CDR3 sequence is 15 residues long. Trimming cost V 5 bases and J 3 bases; bases outside gene matches: 2. CDR1 and CDR2 (germline): LNHDA, SQIVND (reference sequence). CDR3 region: CASSVTSGRTDTQYF. CDR3 nucleotide sequence: TGTGCCAGTAGTGTGACTAGCGGGAGGACAGATACGCAGTATTTT.

V and J are TRBV5-5 and TRBJ2-7; D is perhaps TRBD2 (6 bases). Germline CDR1 reads SGHKS; CDR2 reads YYEKEE (reference sequence). Trimming pared 2 bases from V and 0 bases from J, leaving 12 bases between. The CDR3 sequence is 15 residues long. CDR3 residues: CASSLREVISYEQYF. The CDR3 DNA follows: TGTGCCAGCAGCTTAAGGGAGGTAATCTCCTACGAGCAGTACTTC.

The V and J genes are TRBV7-2 and TRBJ1-4, with a tentative D call TRBD1 (5 bases). Germline lookup yields CDR1 SGHTA and CDR2 FQGNSA. Between the trimmed V and J ends, which lost 1 base and 4 bases, there was a span of 10 bases. The length of the CDR3 is 15 residues. CDR3 coding DNA: TGTGCCAGCAGCTTAGGTGGGGGGGTTAATGAAAAACTGTTTTTT. Translated: CASSLGGGVNEKLFF.

This chain joins TRBV11-2 and TRBJ2-7; 8 bases agree with TRBD2. CDR1 is SGHAT and CDR2 is FQNNGV in the germline V gene. The junction had 6 bases not matched to a gene; V was cut back by 5 bases and J by 0 bases. The CDR3 is 15 residues long. CDR3 in DNA: TGTGCCAGCAGCATGGGGACTAGGAGCTCCTACGAGCAGTACTTC. Translating it yields CASSMGTRSSYEQYF.

The rearrangement links TRBV18 to TRBJ1-2; 7 bases fit TRBD1. Losses at the gene ends were 6 bases for V and 14 bases for J; bases not matched to a gene: 15. CDR3 length: 13 amino acids. Germline CDR1 is KGHSH and CDR2 is LQKENI. CDR3 protein: CASSPAGTAPYTF. CDR3 nucleotide sequence: TGTGCCAGCTCCCCCGCCGGGACAGCTCCATATACCTTC.

The V gene is TRBV7-8, the J gene TRBJ1-5; possible D gene TRBD1, 5 bases. CDR3 length: 17 amino acids. V was clipped by 4 bases and J by 0 bases, with 16 bases between them. CDR1 is SGHVS and CDR2 is FQNEAQ in the germline V gene. The CDR3: CASSSYRLPNSNQPQHF. CDR3 sequence (DNA): TGTGCCAGCAGCTCATACAGGCTTCCTAATAGCAATCAGCCCCAGCATTTT.

The chain has TRBV29-1 and TRBJ2-1, with D possibly being TRBD2 (5 bases). With 4 bases removed from V and 4 bases from J, the gap between germline ends came to 14 bases. This CDR3 region has 14 residues. CDR1 and CDR2 from the germline V gene are SQVTM and ANQGSEA. The CDR3 loop reads CSVGRASRYNEQFF. The CDR3 DNA reads TGCAGCGTTGGTAGGGCTAGCCGATACAATGAGCAGTTCTTC.

The V gene is TRBV19, the J gene TRBJ1-1, with D possibly matching TRBD1 (6 bases). The length of the CDR3 is 14 residues. V was pared by 7 bases and J by 0 bases, with 12 bases between. Germline CDR1 reads LNHDA; CDR2 reads SQIVND (reference sequence). The CDR3 spells CASTLGGLNTEAFF. The CDR3 region has the DNA TGTGCCAGTACCCTAGGGGGGTTGAACACTGAAGCTTTCTTT.